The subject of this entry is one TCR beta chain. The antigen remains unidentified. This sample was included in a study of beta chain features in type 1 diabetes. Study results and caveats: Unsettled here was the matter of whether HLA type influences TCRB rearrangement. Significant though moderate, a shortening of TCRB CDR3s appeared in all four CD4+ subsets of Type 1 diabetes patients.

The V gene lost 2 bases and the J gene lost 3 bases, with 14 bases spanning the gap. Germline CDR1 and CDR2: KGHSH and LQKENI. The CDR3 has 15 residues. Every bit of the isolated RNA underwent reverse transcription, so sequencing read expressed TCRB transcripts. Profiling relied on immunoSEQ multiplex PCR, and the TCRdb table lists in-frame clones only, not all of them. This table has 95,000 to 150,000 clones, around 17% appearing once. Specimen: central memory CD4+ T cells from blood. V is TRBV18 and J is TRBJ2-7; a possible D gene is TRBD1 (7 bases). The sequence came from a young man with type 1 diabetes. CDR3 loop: CASSPSGGRRYEQYF. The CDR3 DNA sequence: TGTGCCAGCTCACCATCAGGGGGGCGACGCTACGAGCAGTACTTC.